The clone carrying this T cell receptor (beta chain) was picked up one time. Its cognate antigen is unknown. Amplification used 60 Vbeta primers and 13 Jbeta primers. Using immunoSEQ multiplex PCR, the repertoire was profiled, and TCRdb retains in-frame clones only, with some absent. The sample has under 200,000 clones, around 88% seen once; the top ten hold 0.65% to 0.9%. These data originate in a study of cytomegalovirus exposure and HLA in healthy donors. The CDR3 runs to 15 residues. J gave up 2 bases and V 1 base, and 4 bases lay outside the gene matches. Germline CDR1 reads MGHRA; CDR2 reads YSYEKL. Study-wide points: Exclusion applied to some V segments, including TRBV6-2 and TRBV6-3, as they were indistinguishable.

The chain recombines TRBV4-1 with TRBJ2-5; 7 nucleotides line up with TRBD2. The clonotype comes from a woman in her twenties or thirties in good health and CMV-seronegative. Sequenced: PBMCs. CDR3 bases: TGCGCCAGCAGCCAAGTTAGAGCGGGGCAAGAGACCCAGTACTTC. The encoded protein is CASSQVRAGQETQYF.